This TCR beta chain is drawn from a study of T cell repertoires in cytomegalovirus infection. General observations from the study: What dominated the ex vivo response were HLA-C-restricted CMV-specific TCR beta clonotypes.

TCRdb re-derived calls from the reads in MiXCR, one entry per CDR3 protein. Of around 350,000 distinct CDR3 sequences listed, roughly 18% are singletons. Trimming stripped 0 bases from V and 12 bases from J, with 9 bases between. This CDR3 spans 12 amino acids. The germline gives CDR1 WNHNN, CDR2 SYGVQD (reference sequence). This clonotype came up many times. Its antigen is still unknown. The gene calls are TRBV10-1 and TRBJ2-1, with D possibly matching TRBD2 (5 bases). The TCR sequence derives from a human donor in good health (CMV status not recorded). Some clones in this sample may be carry-over from other donors' samples. The sample comprised PBMCs. CDR3 protein: CASSESKEGQFF. The CDR3 nucleotides read TGCGCCAGCAGTGAGTCGAAAGAGGGGCAGTTCTTC.